This TCR beta chain was sequenced in a study of Ad26.COV2.S vaccination and SARS-CoV-2 variants. Study-level results: Breadth measured for non-spike TCRs was similar across vaccine and placebo recipients.

Germline CDR1 LGHDT, CDR2 YNNKEL (reference sequence). This CDR3 has 14 amino acids. Losses at the gene ends were 4 bases for V and 6 bases for J; bases not matched to a gene: 6. The data were produced by immunoSEQ multiplex PCR, yet TCRdb's version contains in-frame clones alone and is incomplete. This sample has about 180,000 clones, with 70% to 90% found just once. A remark on this clone: What it binds is unknown.

The V call is TRBV3-1 (or the pseudogene TRBV3-2), the J call TRBJ1-5; 7 positions agree with TRBD1. The material sequenced was peripheral blood, taken after recovery from COVID-19. This sequence originates from a human donor who had recovered from COVID-19. This chain's CDR3 is CASSRGQGGQPQHF. The CDR3 DNA sequence: TGTGCCAGCAGCCGAGGGCAGGGGGGTCAGCCCCAGCATTTT.